This T cell receptor (beta chain) was captured by sequencing in a study of patients and donors after allogeneic stem cell transplantation. This clonotype was found a few times. The CDR3 covers 14 residues. Germline V gene lookup returns CDR1 MNHNS and CDR2 SASEGT. Trimming stripped 7 bases from V and 0 bases from J, with 13 bases between. Each CDR3 protein is one row after TCRdb ran MiXCR on the RT-PCR reads. Among fewer than 250,000 distinct CDR3 sequences, around an eighth were seen once, and the ten largest hold 11%. Sequencing used blood, either unsorted or a sorted T cell fraction (not recorded which). This receptor was identified in a human donor who was either an allogeneic HSCT recipient or a stem cell or donor lymphocyte infusion donor (not recorded which). It is not recorded whose cells these are; they may come from a transplant donor. This chain uses TRBV6-1 with TRBJ2-7; the D is unclear. CDR3 region: CASTADPNSYEQYF. CDR3 sequence (DNA): TGTGCCAGCACCGCGGACCCCAACTCCTACGAGCAGTACTTC.